The subject of this entry is one T cell receptor beta chain. This sample stems from a study of blood T cell repertoires in COVID-19. Study-wide context: T cells, B-cell-depleted T cells, or PBMCs supplied cDNA or gDNA.

Generated by immunoSEQ multiplex PCR, the TCRdb table keeps only in-frame clones and is missing some. The data show around 280,000 clones, 90% seen once. From germline, CDR1 is KGHDR and CDR2 SFDVKD. The length of the CDR3 is 14 residues. Trimming took off 6 bases at V and 6 bases at J, with 14 bases between the two ends. The sample taken for sequencing was PBMCs or T cells enriched from blood (not recorded which). The chain carries TRBV24-1 and TRBJ2-1; D gene ambiguous. The clonotype originates from a young woman with acute COVID-19. The CDR3 reads CATSPQQNFNEQFF. In DNA form, the CDR3 reads TGTGCCACCAGTCCACAGCAAAACTTCAATGAGCAGTTCTTC.